Listed below are T cell receptor beta chains from one sample, sequenced in a study of T cells after yellow fever vaccination. TCRdb recomputed calls from the 5' RACE reads with MiXCR, one row per CDR3 protein. The repertoire includes more than 450,000 distinct CDR3 sequences, just over 20% of them detected once, and approximately 15% sits in the top ten. Sequencing was performed on PBMCs, taken less than 25 days after the first yellow fever vaccination. Source of these receptors: a man aged 18 to 35 who received the YFV17D yellow fever vaccine. Both conserved end residues are part of each CDR3. D genes are given only for firm matches. A row's size may be missing; if present it is once, few, many or a size class.

V	J	size	D	DNA	CDR3
TRBV12-3/TRBV12-4	TRBJ2-5	NA	TRBD2	TGTGCCAGCTCCCAATCCCGCCTCAAAGCGGGGGGGCGTGGAGAGACCCAGTACTTC	CASSQSRLKAGGRGETQYF
TRBV9	TRBJ2-5	NA	TRBD1	TGTGCCAGCAGCGTCCAATCGACAGGGGAGGAGACCCAGTACTTC	CASSVQSTGEETQYF
TRBV4-1	TRBJ2-2	many	TRBD1	TGCGCCAGCAGCCAGCCTCCAGGGGGTCCGAACACCGGGGAGCTGTTTTTT	CASSQPPGGPNTGELFF
TRBV12-3/TRBV12-4	TRBJ2-7	NA	NA	TGTGCCAGCAGTTTTAGTAGGTCAAACTCCTACGAGCAGTACTTC	CASSFSRSNSYEQYF
TRBV20-1	TRBJ2-1	few	NA	TGCAGTGCTAGCTCTACCGGACAGACCCGCTACAATGAGCAGTTCTTC	CSASSTGQTRYNEQFF
TRBV3-1	TRBJ2-7	NA	NA	TGTGCCAGCAGCCAAGATTGGGGGGTTCTCCGGGAGCAGTACTTC	CASSQDWGVLREQYF
TRBV11-3	TRBJ2-2	NA	NA	TGTGCCAGCAGCTTAATGAGTAACACCGGGGAGCTGTTTTTT	CASSLMSNTGELFF
TRBV5-1	TRBJ2-1	few	NA	TGCGCCAGCAACCGGGACGGAACCTACAATGAGCAGTTCTTC	CASNRDGTYNEQFF
TRBV7-2	TRBJ1-4	few	NA	TGTGCCAGCAGCTTAGATCAAGTTACGAATGAAAAACTGTTTTTT	CASSLDQVTNEKLFF
TRBV6-1	TRBJ2-5	NA	TRBD2	TGTGCCAGCAGCCCGGGACTAGCGGGGGGGCTCCTCCAAGAGACCCAGTACTTC	CASSPGLAGGLLQETQYF
TRBV7-6	TRBJ2-3	NA	TRBD2	TGTGCCAGCAGGAAGTCCTCTGGTGCGGGGGACACAGATACGCAGTATTTT	CASRKSSGAGDTDTQYF
TRBV7-2	TRBJ2-5	NA	TRBD2	TGTGCCAGCAGGACCGGGACTAGCGGGTACCAAGAGACCCAGTACTTC	CASRTGTSGYQETQYF
TRBV5-1	TRBJ2-3	NA	NA	TGCGCCAGCAGCAGCAGGGGTTACACAGATACGCAGTATTTT	CASSSRGYTDTQYF
TRBV2	TRBJ2-3	NA	NA	TGTGCCAGCAGTGAGAGGGATACGCAGTATTTT	CASSERDTQYF
TRBV25-1	TRBJ1-4	NA	NA	TGTGCCATCACCCCGACGGAAGGGAGAGGGGAAAAACTGTTTTTT	CAITPTEGRGEKLFF
TRBV12-3/TRBV12-4	TRBJ2-7	few	NA	TGTGCCAGCAGCCTCCTCGGGAGAACCTACGAGCAGTACTTC	CASSLLGRTYEQYF
TRBV6-2/TRBV6-3	TRBJ2-5	few	NA	TGTGCCAGCAGTTACGAGTACTTTCAAGAGACCCAGTACTTC	CASSYEYFQETQYF
TRBV29-1	TRBJ1-5	many	NA	TGCAGCGTTAGGCTGAATAGCAATCAGCCCCAGCATTTT	CSVRLNSNQPQHF
TRBV28	TRBJ2-2	NA	TRBD2	TGTGCCAGCAGTTCCATCGGGACTAGGGTTTCTAGGGGGGAGCTGTTTTTT	CASSSIGTRVSRGELFF
TRBV4-1	TRBJ2-7	many	NA	TGCGCCAGCAGTCCCCAGGAGGGGGTCGAGCAGTACTTC	CASSPQEGVEQYF
TRBV7-3	TRBJ1-1	few	NA	TGTGCCAGCAGCTTAACAGGGAGGATGAACACTGAAGCTTTCTTT	CASSLTGRMNTEAFF
TRBV20-1	TRBJ1-6	few	NA	TGCAGTGCTAGGGTCCCCGCAGCTTCACCCCTCCACTTT	CSARVPAASPLHF
TRBV6-5	TRBJ1-5	NA	TRBD1	TGTGCCAGCAGTTCAGGGGGCGGGTACCAGCCCCAGCATTTT	CASSSGGGYQPQHF
TRBV7-2	TRBJ2-3	NA	TRBD1	TGTGCCAGCAGCTTACTCCAGGGGGCAACAGATACGCAGTATTTT	CASSLLQGATDTQYF
TRBV5-6	TRBJ2-4	NA	TRBD2	TGTGCCAGCGCCGCGGGGGACGAGGTGAAAAACATTCAGTACTTC	CASAAGDEVKNIQYF
TRBV19	TRBJ1-2	NA	TRBD1	TGTGCCAGTAGTATATCCGGGAGAGGGACAGGCGTTTATGGCTACACCTTC	CASSISGRGTGVYGYTF
TRBV7-2	TRBJ2-3	few	TRBD2	TGTGCCAGCAGCTCTGGCGGGGGGTTAGGCGCAGATACGCAGTATTTT	CASSSGGGLGADTQYF
TRBV5-4	TRBJ1-2	NA	NA	TGTGCCAGCAGCTTCGACAGAGACGGTGGCTACACCTTC	CASSFDRDGGYTF
TRBV25-1	TRBJ1-2	few	NA	TGTGCCAGCAGCAACCGGGCCTTGGCGAGCTACACCTTC	CASSNRALASYTF
TRBV5-1	TRBJ2-5	NA	TRBD2	TGCGCCAGCAGCTTGGCCGGGACTAGCGGGGCCAATCAAGAGAAGTACTTC	CASSLAGTSGANQEKYF
TRBV12-3/TRBV12-4	TRBJ2-1	NA	NA	TGTGCCAGCAGTTTTAGGGCCAGCTCCTACAATGAGCAGTTCTTC	CASSFRASSYNEQFF
TRBV6-2/TRBV6-3	TRBJ2-3	NA	NA	TGTGCCAGCGGGACCTCTTTATTAGCGGACAGGACAGATACGCAGTATTTT	CASGTSLLADRTDTQYF
TRBV29-1	TRBJ1-1	NA	NA	TGCAGCGTTGAAGAGGGGGGGGGTGAAGCTTTCTTT	CSVEEGGGEAFF
TRBV7-3	TRBJ2-3	NA	NA	TGTGCCAGCAGCCCTAGCGGGACAGGAGCAGATACGCAGTATTTT	CASSPSGTGADTQYF
TRBV5-4	TRBJ2-2	few	NA	TGTGCCAGCAGCCCCTGGGGGGCCGGGGAGCTGTTTTTT	CASSPWGAGELFF
TRBV18	TRBJ2-3	NA	TRBD2	TGTGCCAGCTCACCAGGGGGACTAGCGGGGACAGATACGCAGTATTTT	CASSPGGLAGTDTQYF
TRBV23-1	TRBJ2-5	few	NA	TGCGCCAGCAGTCAAGGTGGGGCCAGGGGATTTGAAGAGACCCAGTACTTC	CASSQGGARGFEETQYF
TRBV7-9	TRBJ1-1	few	TRBD1	TGTGCCAGCAGGCAGGGGGACACTGAAGCTTTCTTT	CASRQGDTEAFF
TRBV25-1	TRBJ1-4	many	NA	TGTGCCAGCAGTGAATCCCCGGCAGGGATCGGAGAAAAACTGTTTTTT	CASSESPAGIGEKLFF
TRBV5-1	TRBJ2-2	few	NA	TGCGCCAGCAGCTTGGAGCTTGGCGCCGGGGAGCTGTTTTTT	CASSLELGAGELFF
TRBV7-9	TRBJ2-7	few	TRBD1	TGTGCCAGCAGCCCACAACGCAGGGGGCTCTACGAGCAGTACTTC	CASSPQRRGLYEQYF
TRBV7-2	TRBJ2-7	NA	NA	TGTGCCAGCAGCCCCTTCTGGGGTTCGGACGAGCAGTACTTC	CASSPFWGSDEQYF
TRBV6-5	TRBJ2-7	few	NA	TGTGCCAGCAGTTTTAACGGCCCCTACGAGCAGTACTTC	CASSFNGPYEQYF
TRBV28	TRBJ2-1	NA	NA	TGTGCCAGCAGCGGGCGTCCCCGAGGCTACAATGAGCAGTTCTTC	CASSGRPRGYNEQFF
TRBV5-1	TRBJ2-1	NA	TRBD1	TGCGCCAGTCAGGGGGCCTCCTACAATGAGCAGTTCTTC	CASQGASYNEQFF
TRBV3-1	TRBJ1-6	NA	NA	TGTGCCAGCAGCCAAGAGTGTCCCGGTATCCATTCACCCCTCCACTTT	CASSQECPGIHSPLHF
TRBV15	TRBJ1-5	NA	NA	TGTGCCACCAGCAGAGAGCCCGGGCGGAAGCTGAATCAGCCCCAGCATTTT	CATSREPGRKLNQPQHF
TRBV2	TRBJ2-2	few	NA	TGTGCCAGCGACACGCAGGGGTCCACCGGGGAGCTGTTTTTT	CASDTQGSTGELFF
TRBV30	TRBJ2-3	few	TRBD2	TGTGCCTGGAGTAAGATAGCGGGGGGGCCTGGATTCCCAGATACGCAGTATTTT	CAWSKIAGGPGFPDTQYF
TRBV25-1	TRBJ2-7	many	TRBD1	TGTGCCAGCAGCCGCTGGACAGGGGGCTACAACGAGCAGTACTTC	CASSRWTGGYNEQYF
TRBV5-6	TRBJ2-1	once	TRBD2	TGTGCCAGCAGCTCGGATTACCTAGCGGGCAATGAGCAGTTCTTC	CASSSDYLAGNEQFF
TRBV29-1	TRBJ2-3	NA	TRBD2	TGCAGCGTTGTCCGCTTCCTAGCGGGGGGGTCAGATACGCAGTATTTT	CSVVRFLAGGSDTQYF
TRBV20-1	TRBJ2-1	many	TRBD2	TGCAGTGCTAGAGATCGGCTAGCGGGGGGGACCAATGAGCAGTTCTTC	CSARDRLAGGTNEQFF